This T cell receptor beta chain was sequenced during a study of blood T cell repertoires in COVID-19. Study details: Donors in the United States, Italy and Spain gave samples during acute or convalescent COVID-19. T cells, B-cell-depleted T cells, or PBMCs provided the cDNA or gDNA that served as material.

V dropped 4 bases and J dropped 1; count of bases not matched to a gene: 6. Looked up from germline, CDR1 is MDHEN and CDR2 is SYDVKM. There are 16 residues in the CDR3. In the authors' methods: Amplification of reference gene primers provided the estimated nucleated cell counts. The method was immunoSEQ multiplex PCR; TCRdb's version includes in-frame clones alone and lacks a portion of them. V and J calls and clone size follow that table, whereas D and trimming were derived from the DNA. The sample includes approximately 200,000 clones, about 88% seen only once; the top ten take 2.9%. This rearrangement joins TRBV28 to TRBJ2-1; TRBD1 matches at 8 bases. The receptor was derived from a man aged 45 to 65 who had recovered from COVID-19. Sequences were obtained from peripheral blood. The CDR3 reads CASSSDRVRSYNEQFF. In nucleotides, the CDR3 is TGTGCCAGCAGTTCGGACAGGGTACGGTCCTACAATGAGCAGTTCTTC.